This T cell receptor beta chain came from a study of blood T cells in healthy people across ages. Together with a sample-barcoded 5' primer, a J-beta primer mix was included in a second PCR lasting about 6 to 12 cycles. TCRdb re-derived calls from the 5' RACE reads in MiXCR, one entry per CDR3 protein. The data show 1,800,000 or so distinct CDR3 sequences, around 40% seen once. Many counts were recorded for this clonotype. Germline CDR1 reads ENHRY; CDR2 reads SYGVKD. V lost 6 bases and J lost 2; bases outside the gene matches: 4. The CDR3 consists of 13 residues. The receptor comes from a human donor in good health. The chain joins TRBV10-3 to TRBJ2-7; 7 bases are shared with TRBD1. The source material was blood. CDR3 sequence (DNA): TGTGCCATCAGAAGGGACAGCACCTACGAGCAGTACTTC. Amino acid sequence: CAIRRDSTYEQYF.